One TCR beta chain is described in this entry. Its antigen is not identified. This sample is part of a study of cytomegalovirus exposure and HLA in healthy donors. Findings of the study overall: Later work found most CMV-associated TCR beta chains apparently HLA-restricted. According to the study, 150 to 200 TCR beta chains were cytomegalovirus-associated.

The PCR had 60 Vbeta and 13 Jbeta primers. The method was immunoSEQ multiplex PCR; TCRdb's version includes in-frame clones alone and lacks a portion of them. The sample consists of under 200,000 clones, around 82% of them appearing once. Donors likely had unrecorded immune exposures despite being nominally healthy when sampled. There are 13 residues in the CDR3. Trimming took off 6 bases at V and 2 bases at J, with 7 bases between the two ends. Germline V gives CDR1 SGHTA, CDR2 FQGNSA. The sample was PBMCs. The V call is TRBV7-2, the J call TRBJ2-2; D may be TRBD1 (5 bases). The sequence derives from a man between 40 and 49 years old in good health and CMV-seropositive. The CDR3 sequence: CASRTDNTGELFF. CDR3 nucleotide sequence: TGTGCCAGCAGGACAGACAACACCGGGGAGCTGTTTTTT. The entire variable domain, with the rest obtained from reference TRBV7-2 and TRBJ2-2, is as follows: GAGVSQSPSNKVTEKGKDVELRCDPISGHTALYWYRQSLGQGLEFLIYFQGNSAPDKSGLPSDRFSAERTGGSVSTLTIQRTQQEDSAVYLCASRTDNTGELFFGEGSRLTVL.